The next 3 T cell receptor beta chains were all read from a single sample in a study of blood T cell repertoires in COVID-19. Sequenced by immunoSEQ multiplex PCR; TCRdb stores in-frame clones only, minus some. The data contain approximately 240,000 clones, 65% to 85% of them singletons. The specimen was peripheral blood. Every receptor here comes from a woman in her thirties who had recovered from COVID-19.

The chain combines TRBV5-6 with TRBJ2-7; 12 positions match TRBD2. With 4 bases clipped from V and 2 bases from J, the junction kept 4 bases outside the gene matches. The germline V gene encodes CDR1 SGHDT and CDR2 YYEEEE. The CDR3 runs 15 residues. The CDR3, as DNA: TGTGCCAGCAGCGTTCTAGCGGGAGGGCCCTACGAGCAGTACTTC. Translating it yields CASSVLAGGPYEQYF. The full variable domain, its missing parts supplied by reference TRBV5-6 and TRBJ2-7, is DAGVTQSPTHLIKTRGQQVTLRCSPKSGHDTVSWYQQALGQGPQFIFQYYEEEERQRGNFPDRFSGHQFPNYSSELNVNALLLGDSALYLCASSVLAGGPYEQYFGPGTRLTVT.

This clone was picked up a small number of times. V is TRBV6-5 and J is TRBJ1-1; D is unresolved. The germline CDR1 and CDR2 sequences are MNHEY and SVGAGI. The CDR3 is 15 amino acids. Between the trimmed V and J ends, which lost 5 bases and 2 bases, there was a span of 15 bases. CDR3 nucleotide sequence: TGTGCCAGCAGTCGCCGCGGAGGGCTTAACACTGAAGCTTTCTTT. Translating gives CASSRRGGLNTEAFF.

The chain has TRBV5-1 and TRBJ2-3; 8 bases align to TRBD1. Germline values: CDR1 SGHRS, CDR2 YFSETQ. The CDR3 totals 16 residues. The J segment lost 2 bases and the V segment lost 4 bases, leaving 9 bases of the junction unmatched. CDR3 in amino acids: CASSLGPGQATDTQYF. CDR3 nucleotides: TGCGCCAGCAGCCTGGGACCGGGACAGGCCACAGATACGCAGTATTTT.